This passage covers 18 T cell receptor beta chains from one sample sequenced in a study of long-term antiretroviral therapy in people with HIV (dated 2022 in TCRdb). Sequencing of the TRB variable region was done with the immunoSEQ hsTCRB v3.0 assay at survey level resolution. Not all clones reach the TCRdb copy of this immuneACCESS table, which keeps in-frame sequences only. Checked studies attribute under half of the gap to unresolved V genes and leave the rest unexplained. Within this sample are some 48,000 clones, with about 86% of them counted one time only. The ten largest account for 2.5% to 3.5% of the sample. This sample comprised unsorted PBMCs, obtained 0.8 years after starting antiretroviral therapy. The receptors were sampled from a woman aged 18-29 years with HIV.

The CDR3 loop is CASSSIPTTDTQYF. The CDR3 DNA reads TGCGCCAGCAGCTCTATTCCTACCACAGATACGCAGTATTTT. The chain couples TRBV5-1 to TRBJ2-3; D remains ambiguous. The V and J ends lost 3 bases and 2 bases respectively, with 10 bases between them. From germline, CDR1 is SGHRS and CDR2 YFSETQ. This CDR3 has 14 residues.

The chain has TRBV5-1 and TRBJ2-7, with D unresolved. CDR1 and CDR2 (germline): SGHRS, YFSETQ. This CDR3 is 15 amino acids long. With 4 bases removed from V and 2 bases from J, the gap between germline ends came to 16 bases. The CDR3 sequence is CASSATGPSPYEQYF. CDR3 DNA sequence: TGCGCCAGCAGCGCAACCGGGCCAAGTCCCTACGAGCAGTACTTC.

This clone has a handful of counts. The same CDR3 can be traced to other DNA sequences in this sample. This chain joins TRBV11-2 and TRBJ2-7; a weak D match, TRBD2 (5 bases). Germline CDR1 is SGHAT and CDR2 is FQNNGV. Between the trimmed V and J ends, which lost 1 base and 0 bases, there was a span of 7 bases. The CDR3 is 14 residues long. The CDR3 loop reads CASSLVRGSYEQYF. CDR3 in DNA: TGTGCCAGCAGCTTAGTACGGGGCTCCTACGAGCAGTACTTC.

The chain carries TRBV9 and TRBJ2-1, with D possibly matching TRBD2 (6 bases). CDR1 and CDR2 from the germline V gene are SGDLS and YYNGEE. V dropped 7 bases and J dropped 4 bases, with 21 bases sitting between them. CDR3 length equals 16 residues. The CDR3, as DNA: TGTGCCAGCGGCCACCATGGGGACGGGGGATACAATGAGCAGTTCTTC. It encodes CASGHHGDGGYNEQFF.

J is TRBJ2-7 and V is TRBV7-8; D is unresolved. The CDR3 runs 15 residues. Per germline, CDR1 SGHVS and CDR2 FQNEAQ. V shed 0 bases and J shed 0 bases, with 9 bases lying between them. The CDR3: CASSLAGGSSYEQYF. CDR3 nucleotides: TGTGCCAGCAGCTTAGCGGGTGGTTCCTCCTACGAGCAGTACTTC. Full variable domain (remainder filled in from reference TRBV7-8 and TRBJ2-7): GAGVSQSPRYKVAKRGQDVALRCDPISGHVSLFWYQQALGQGPEFLTYFQNEAQLDKSGLPSDRFFAERPEGSVSTLKIQRTQQEDSAVYLCASSLAGGSSYEQYFGPGTRLTVT.

This clone was seen a handful of times. The chain links TRBV5-1 to TRBJ2-7, with D possibly TRBD1 on 5 matching bases. The V end lost 4 bases, the J end lost 3 bases, and 11 bases lay between the germline ends. The length of the CDR3 is 13 residues. CDR1 and CDR2 (germline): SGHRS, YFSETQ. CDR3 residues: CASSPFQGYEQYF. The CDR3 nucleotides are TGCGCCAGCAGCCCGTTTCAGGGCTACGAGCAGTACTTC.

This clone was recorded a few times. The rearrangement joins TRBV28 to TRBJ2-4; D is perhaps TRBD1 (5 bases). Germline lookup yields CDR1 MDHEN and CDR2 SYDVKM. The CDR3 contains 11 residues. V was shortened by 7 bases and J by 8 bases, with 9 bases between the two germline ends. CDR3 sequence: CASTGAHIQYF. The CDR3 DNA follows: TGTGCCAGCACTGGGGCGCACATTCAGTACTTC.

This sequence joins TRBV19 and TRBJ1-2; 9 positions agree with TRBD1. Germline loops: CDR1 LNHDA, CDR2 SQIVND (reference sequence). V trimming: 7 bases; J trimming: 7 bases; junction bases outside the gene matches: 13. CDR3 length equals 15 residues. CDR3 region: CASNLLRQGETGYTF. Here the CDR3 DNA reads TGTGCCAGTAACCTATTGAGACAGGGGGAAACTGGCTACACCTTC.

This clone was seen more than once but under ten times. The gene calls are TRBV7-2 and TRBJ2-7; 7 nucleotides agree with TRBD2. From germline, CDR1 is SGHTA and CDR2 FQGNSA. There are 15 residues in the CDR3. V lost 5 bases to trimming and J lost 2 bases; unmatched junction nucleotides: 9. Here the CDR3 DNA reads TGTGCCAGCAGCACCTCTCCGACTAGCACCTACGAGCAGTACTTC. Amino acids: CASSTSPTSTYEQYF.

The chain combines TRBV9 with TRBJ2-1; weak D call: TRBD2 (6 bases). The CDR3 extends over 14 amino acids. Germline V gene sequence: CDR1 SGDLS, CDR2 YYNGEE. Trimming stripped 7 bases from V and 4 bases from J, with 15 bases between. In nucleotides, the CDR3 is TGTGCCAGCGGAGCCGGGAGCGGATACAATGAGCAGTTCTTC. It specifies CASGAGSGYNEQFF.

V is TRBV5-4 and J is TRBJ2-2, with 12 bases fitting TRBD2. Per germline, CDR1 SGHNT and CDR2 YYREEE (reference sequence). CDR3 size: 16 residues. Trimming removed 3 bases from V and 4 bases from J; junction bases left unmatched: 4. The CDR3 DNA follows: TGTGCCAGCAGCTCCGGACTAGCGGGATCCACCGGGGAGCTGTTTTTT. Amino acid sequence: CASSSGLAGSTGELFF.

The chain employs TRBV6-1 and TRBJ2-1; 7 bases fit TRBD2. The germline CDR1 and CDR2 sequences are MNHNS and SASEGT. Trimming at V came to 4 bases and at J to 2 bases, leaving 8 bases not matched to a gene. There are 16 residues in the CDR3. The CDR3 is CASSATLAGAYNEQFF. The CDR3 nucleotides are TGTGCCAGCAGTGCCACCCTGGCGGGGGCCTACAATGAGCAGTTCTTC.

The rearrangement uses TRBV4-1 and TRBJ2-1; 9 bases fit TRBD2. CDR1 is MGHRA and CDR2 is YSYEKL in the germline V gene. The CDR3 sequence is 16 residues long. V lost 4 bases and J lost 4; bases outside the gene matches: 8. The CDR3 region has the DNA TGCGCCAGCAGCCCTAGACTAGCGGCGAGATACAATGAGCAGTTCTTC. Protein product: CASSPRLAARYNEQFF.

This clone has only one observation. The CDR3 sequence: CASSLATSGRASYEQYF. The CDR3 nucleotides are TGTGCCAGCAGCTTAGCGACAAGCGGGAGGGCATCCTACGAGCAGTACTTC. The chain uses TRBV7-9 and TRBJ2-5; 10 positions agree with TRBD2. The J call is in doubt because the DNA end fits TRBJ2-7 better. CDR1 and CDR2 (germline): SEHNR, FQNEAQ (reference sequence). This CDR3 comprises 17 residues.

The chain combines TRBV11-1 with TRBJ2-2, with TRBD1 matching 9 bases. V was clipped by 5 bases and J by 1 base; unmatched bases: 5. The germline CDR1 and CDR2 sequences are SGHAT and FQDESV (reference sequence). The CDR3 spans 16 residues. CDR3 nucleotide sequence: TGTGCCAGCAGCCCCGGGACAGGGTGGAACACCGGGGAGCTGTTTTTT. It translates to CASSPGTGWNTGELFF.

The chain carries TRBV19 and TRBJ1-4, with a possible D match to TRBD1 (5 bases). The CDR3 is 14 amino acids. CDR1 and CDR2 from the germline V gene are LNHDA and SQIVND (reference sequence). Trimming pared 3 bases from V and 7 bases from J, leaving 12 bases between. Written as DNA, the CDR3 is TGTGCCAGTAGTATCCAGGGCTTTGGTGAAAAACTGTTTTTT. It translates to CASSIQGFGEKLFF.

The V gene is TRBV4-3, the J gene TRBJ2-1; 7 nucleotides agree with TRBD2. The CDR3 consists of 15 residues. Germline V gives CDR1 LGHNA, CDR2 YSLEER. Losses at the gene ends were 3 bases for V and 7 bases for J; bases not matched to a gene: 9. For the CDR3, the DNA is TGCGCCAGCAGCCAGGAGGCGGGAGTGCGTAATGAGCAGTTCTTC. Translating it yields CASSQEAGVRNEQFF.

This CDR3 reads CASSPGTSSYEQYF. The CDR3 nucleotides are TGTGCCAGCAGCCCAGGGACTAGCTCCTACGAGCAGTACTTC. V usage is TRBV5-6 and J usage is TRBJ2-7; 8 nucleotides line up with TRBD2. The ends lost 4 bases at V and 0 bases at J; junction bases unmatched: 3. There are 14 residues in the CDR3. The germline V gene has CDR1 SGHDT and CDR2 YYEEEE.